Below, 20 T cell receptor beta chains from the same sample are listed, as sequenced in a study of blood T cell repertoires in COVID-19 (dated by TCRdb to about 2020). Receptor libraries were prepared by the immunoSEQ multiplex PCR assay. TCRdb's version of the immuneACCESS table is confined to in-frame rearrangements and falls short of the full clone set. An unresolved V gene accounts for under half of the shortfall where checked; the remainder is of unknown origin. The table for this sample lists roughly 300,000 clones; about nine tenths of them were counted only once. The top ten clonotypes cover roughly 10% of the sample. Input material: PBMCs or T cells enriched from blood (not recorded which). Source of these receptors: a woman under 30 who had recovered from COVID-19.

The rearrangement links TRBV5-1 to TRBJ1-4; 8 nucleotides match TRBD1. CDR1 is SGHRS, CDR2 YFSETQ, per germline. The J segment lost 3 bases and the V segment lost 3 bases, leaving 4 bases of the junction unmatched. This CDR3 comprises 15 residues. CDR3 nucleotides: TGCGCCAGCAGCTCATCAGGGGGCCCTAATGAAAAACTGTTTTTT. Protein sequence: CASSSSGGPNEKLFF.

This clone showed up just once. The gene calls are TRBV28 and TRBJ2-1; 9 bases are a match to TRBD1. The CDR3 is 15 amino acids. Germline V CDR1 and CDR2: MDHEN, SYDVKM. Germline trimming cut 4 bases from V and 7 bases from J; bases unmatched to any gene: 8. CDR3: CASSSSGQGGNEQFF. The CDR3 DNA follows: TGTGCCAGCAGTTCCTCGGGACAGGGTGGAAATGAGCAGTTCTTC.

V gene TRBV20-1 combines with J gene TRBJ2-1; 10 bases line up with TRBD2. Germline loops: CDR1 DFQATT, CDR2 SNEGSKA (reference sequence). This CDR3 has 16 residues. Unmatched junction bases numbered 13, after V lost 3 bases and J lost 8 bases. In DNA form, the CDR3 reads TGCAGTGCTAGTCACCCGCCGCTAGCGGGAGAGGATGAGCAGTTCTTC. The encoded protein is CSASHPPLAGEDEQFF.

The V call is TRBV5-1, the J call TRBJ2-5; 8 bases are shared with TRBD1. With V trimmed by 0 bases and J by 1 base, 2 bases remained unmatched. The length of the CDR3 is 15 residues. The V gene's germline CDR1 is SGHRS and CDR2 YFSETQ. The CDR3 DNA reads TGCGCCAGCAGCTTGGGACAGGGGAGCCAAGAGACCCAGTACTTC. Translating gives CASSLGQGSQETQYF. Full variable domain (remainder filled in from reference TRBV5-1 and TRBJ2-5): KAGVTQTPRYLIKTRGQQVTLSCSPISGHRSVSWYQQTPGQGLQFLFEYFSETQRNKGNFPGRFSGRQFSNSRSEMNVSTLELGDSALYLCASSLGQGSQETQYFGPGTRLLVL.

As regards this clone: The junction does not match germline at one end; this may be a read error. The chain is built from TRBV5-4 and TRBJ1-1, with TRBD1 identical over 9 bases. The CDR3 has 15 residues. The germline CDR1 and CDR2 sequences are SGHNT and YYREEE (reference sequence). CDR3 sequence reads: CVSSLQGAGDTEAFF. The DNA of the CDR3 is TGTGTCAGCAGTTTACAGGGGGCCGGGGACACTGAAGCTTTCTTT. The whole variable domain, remainder taken from reference TRBV5-4 and TRBJ1-1, is ETGVTQSPTHLIKTRGQQVTLRCSSQSGHNTVSWYQQALGQGPQFIFQYYREEENGRGNFPPRFSGLQFPNYSSELNVNALELDDSALYLCVSSLQGAGDTEAFFGQGTRLTVV.

The rearrangement joins TRBV5-4 to TRBJ1-6, with TRBD1 matching 10 bases. Germline V gives CDR1 SGHNT, CDR2 YYREEE (reference sequence). There are 17 residues in the CDR3. The J segment lost 11 bases and the V segment lost 6 bases, leaving 17 bases of the junction unmatched. The chain's CDR3 is CASTITTGGGLRPPLHF. CDR3 nucleotides: TGTGCCAGCACCATCACGACAGGGGGCGGTTTAAGGCCACCCCTCCACTTT.

The chain is built from TRBV2 and TRBJ1-5; D may be TRBD1 (6 bases). V was pared by 4 bases and J by 3 bases, with 22 bases between. Germline loops: CDR1 SNHLY, CDR2 FYNNEI. CDR3 length: 18 residues. The CDR3 nucleotides read TGTGCCAGCAGTGTTGGGGGGGGCTATTTGCGGTACAATCAGCCCCAGCATTTT. This sequence encodes CASSVGGGYLRYNQPQHF.

The genes are TRBV15 and TRBJ1-2; weak D call: TRBD1 (6 bases). This CDR3 has 16 amino acids. Looked up from germline, CDR1 is LNHNV and CDR2 is YYDKDF (reference sequence). The germline V and J ends were trimmed by 0 bases and 2 bases, with 13 bases remaining between them. The CDR3 reads CATSREGGPLNYGYTF. CDR3 nucleotide sequence: TGTGCCACCAGCAGAGAAGGGGGACCACTCAACTATGGCTACACCTTC.

The chain uses TRBV12-5 and TRBJ2-1; TRBD2 agrees at 14 bases. The trim removed 1 base at V and 7 bases at J, leaving 15 bases unmatched. Germline loops: CDR1 LGHNT, CDR2 FRNRAP. The CDR3 is 20 amino acids. The CDR3 is CASGLGVGTSGRLFGNEQFF. The CDR3 DNA reads TGTGCTAGTGGTTTGGGCGTAGGGACTAGCGGGAGACTTTTTGGGAATGAGCAGTTCTTC.

This clone was recorded once. The V and J genes are TRBV27 and TRBJ2-1; D is unresolved. Trimming removed 1 base at V and 4 bases at J, with 8 bases between. Germline V gene data show CDR1 as MNHEY and CDR2 as SMNVEV (reference sequence). The length of the CDR3 is 14 residues. The CDR3 reads CASSLFHYYNEQFF. CDR3 coding DNA: TGTGCCAGCAGTTTATTCCACTATTACAATGAGCAGTTCTTC.

The chain uses TRBV19 and TRBJ2-7; possibly TRBD1 for D (6 bases). The CDR3 has 13 amino acids. V was shortened by 5 bases and J by 7 bases, with 15 bases between the two germline ends. From germline, CDR1 is LNHDA and CDR2 SQIVND (reference sequence). This chain's CDR3 is CASSPRQVREQYF. CDR3 DNA: TGTGCCAGTAGTCCCCGACAGGTCCGAGAGCAGTACTTC.

This chain connects TRBV19 to TRBJ2-1, with a tentative D call TRBD2 (5 bases). This CDR3 is built from 18 residues. Germline assignment: CDR1 LNHDA and CDR2 SQIVND (reference sequence). Trimming stripped 0 bases from V and 0 bases from J, with 15 bases between. The CDR3 DNA follows: TGTGCCAGTAGTATAGATCCGGGGTACGCCATCTCCTACAATGAGCAGTTCTTC. Amino acids: CASSIDPGYAISYNEQFF.

Worth noting for this clone: The sample holds other DNA sequences that translate to the same CDR3. The chain uses TRBV19 and TRBJ2-3; possibly TRBD1 for D (5 bases). The germline V gene has CDR1 LNHDA and CDR2 SQIVND (reference sequence). The V and J ends lost 6 bases and 1 base respectively, with 11 bases between them. The CDR3 is 14 amino acids. The chain's CDR3 is CASSTTGGTDTQYF. DNA for the CDR3: TGTGCCAGTAGCACCACAGGTGGCACAGATACGCAGTATTTT.

The chain recombines TRBV3-1 (or the pseudogene TRBV3-2) with TRBJ2-2; 7 nucleotides align to TRBD1. The germline gives CDR1 LGHDT, CDR2 YNNKEL (reference sequence). This CDR3 has 15 amino acids. V gave up 3 bases and J gave up 5 bases; unmatched junction bases: 6. The DNA for the CDR3 is TGTGCCAGCAGCCATTTAGACAGGGTAACCGGGGAGCTGTTTTTT. Protein sequence: CASSHLDRVTGELFF.

V and J are TRBV5-1 and TRBJ2-2, with D perhaps matching TRBD2 (5 bases). This CDR3 has 13 residues. Trimming cost V 4 bases and J 6 bases, with 10 bases left between them. CDR1 and CDR2 from the germline V gene are SGHRS and YFSETQ. The CDR3 DNA sequence: TGCGCCAGCAGCGTGGGCGGGCCCGGGGAGCTGTTTTTT. Translation: CASSVGGPGELFF.

J is TRBJ1-2 and V is TRBV28; a weak D match, TRBD1 (6 bases). V dropped 1 base and J dropped 8 bases, with 17 bases sitting between them. The germline gives CDR1 MDHEN, CDR2 SYDVKM. This CDR3 spans 15 amino acids. DNA of the CDR3: TGTGCCAGCAGTTTATATGGGACACTACCGGGAGGCTACACCTTC. Its translation: CASSLYGTLPGGYTF.

The J gene is TRBJ2-7, the V gene TRBV29-1; perhaps TRBD1 as D (6 bases). Germline V gives CDR1 SQVTM, CDR2 ANQGSEA. The CDR3 extends over 14 amino acids. Trimming cost V 7 bases and J 2 bases, with 18 bases left between them. The DNA for the CDR3 is TGCAGCGCAGAAGGGAAACAGGGAACCTACGAGCAGTACTTC. Translating it yields CSAEGKQGTYEQYF.

This chain uses TRBV7-3 with TRBJ1-3, with D possibly matching TRBD1 (6 bases). The ends were cut back, 2 bases at V and 4 bases at J, with 9 bases in the middle. Germline assignment: CDR1 SGHTA and CDR2 FQGTGA. The CDR3 spans 14 residues. For the CDR3, the DNA is TGTGCCAGCAGCTTATCAGGGGCGGGAAACACCATATATTTT. Translating gives CASSLSGAGNTIYF.

The rearrangement joins TRBV19 to TRBJ1-5; D is unclear. Trimming removed 6 bases from V and 3 bases from J, with 12 bases in between. In germline, CDR1 is LNHDA, CDR2 SQIVND (reference sequence). There are 14 residues in the CDR3. The CDR3 DNA reads TGTGCCAGTAGATTCAACATTCCCAATCAGCCCCAGCATTTT. This translates into CASRFNIPNQPQHF.

The gene calls are TRBV18 and TRBJ2-1, with 10 bases matching TRBD2. The CDR3 loop spans 18 amino acids. V gave up 5 bases and J gave up 0 bases; unmatched junction bases: 10. CDR1 is KGHSH and CDR2 is LQKENI in the germline V gene. Here the CDR3 reads CASSVAGGGLFSYNEQFF. In nucleotides, the CDR3 is TGTGCCAGCTCAGTAGCGGGAGGAGGGCTTTTCTCCTACAATGAGCAGTTCTTC.